What follows describes a single T cell receptor (beta chain). The data were obtained in a study of blood T cell repertoires in COVID-19. Methods used by the authors: Amplified reference gene primers provided the basis for estimating nucleated cell counts. Clones were sequenced by immunoSEQ multiplex PCR, and TCRdb holds only the in-frame ones, with some missing. Clonal size and the V and J genes are those of that table, whereas D and trimming came from the DNA. The profile shows 200,000 to 250,000 clones, roughly 84% of them singletons. This CDR3 spans 14 amino acids. V was pared by 5 bases and J by 1 base, with 8 bases between. Looked up from germline, CDR1 is SEHNR and CDR2 is FQNEAQ (reference sequence). Donors of Cohort 3 who recovered were those that had two negative PCRs, clearance, or symptom resolution.

Input material: PBMCs or T cells enriched from blood (not recorded which). This chain uses TRBV7-9 with TRBJ2-2; no clear D gene. This receptor was identified in a woman in her 40s who had recovered from COVID-19. The CDR3 region is CASSQQENTGELFF. CDR3 nucleotides: TGTGCCAGCAGCCAGCAGGAGAACACCGGGGAGCTGTTTTTT.